Below are 13 T cell receptor beta chains sequenced from a single sample in a study of blood T cell repertoires in COVID-19. Profiling relied on immunoSEQ multiplex PCR, and the TCRdb table lists in-frame clones only, not all of them. Here the sample spans 140,000 to 150,000 clones, around nine tenths being singletons. The sample consisted of PBMCs or T cells enriched from blood (not recorded which). The receptors shown here come from a woman aged 30 to 39 with acute COVID-19.

V is TRBV4-1 and J is TRBJ2-7, with 11 nucleotides matching TRBD1. Trimming took 3 bases from V and 7 from J; bases not matched to a gene: 5. Germline V gives CDR1 MGHRA, CDR2 YSYEKL. This CDR3 is 14 amino acids long. The CDR3 region is CASSHWDRGEEQYF. Written as DNA, the CDR3 is TGCGCCAGCAGCCATTGGGACAGGGGGGAAGAGCAGTACTTC.

The rearrangement uses TRBV4-3 and TRBJ2-1; 11 nucleotides agree with TRBD2. V was pared by 3 bases and J by 3 bases, with 7 bases of the junction left unmatched. CDR1 and CDR2 (germline): LGHNA, YSLEER. The CDR3 consists of 17 residues. For the CDR3, the DNA is TGCGCCAGCAGCCAGCTCCTAGCGGGAGGAATCTACAATGAGCAGTTCTTC. Residues: CASSQLLAGGIYNEQFF.

This clone has only a few counts. This rearrangement joins TRBV18 to TRBJ1-5, with D uncertain. The germline CDR1 and CDR2 sequences are KGHSH and LQKENI. V was cut by 3 bases and J by 0 bases, with 12 bases left in between. This CDR3 spans 16 amino acids. For the CDR3, the DNA is TGTGCCAGCTCACCGCAGGCCCCAAATAGCAATCAGCCCCAGCATTTT. This codes for CASSPQAPNSNQPQHF.

This clone was detected once. The rearrangement links TRBV3-1 (or the pseudogene TRBV3-2) to TRBJ2-7; TRBD2 is a possible D gene (7 bases). Trimming removed 3 bases from V and 2 bases from J, with 14 bases in between. The germline CDR1 and CDR2 sequences are LGHDT and YNNKEL (reference sequence). The CDR3 covers 15 residues. Written as DNA, the CDR3 is TGTGCCAGCAGCCAGGGGGCGGGAGCGGCCTACGAGCAGTACTTC. This gives the protein CASSQGAGAAYEQYF.

The chain recombines TRBV27 with TRBJ2-7; 11 nucleotides agree with TRBD1. Per germline, CDR1 MNHEY and CDR2 SMNVEV (reference sequence). The V segment lost 6 bases and the J segment 2 bases; nucleotides outside the gene matches: 12. This CDR3 region has 17 residues. CDR3 nucleotide sequence: TGTGCCAGCAGAGACTGGACAGGGGGCCCAACGACCTACGAGCAGTACTTC. Amino acids: CASRDWTGGPTTYEQYF.

This chain links TRBV30 with TRBJ2-3; TRBD1 agrees at 8 bases. The CDR3 runs 17 residues. CDR1 is GTSNPN, CDR2 SVGIG, per germline (reference sequence). J was trimmed by 2 bases and V by 1 base; bases with no gene match: 11. The CDR3 is CAWSATTGVLVTDTQYF. CDR3 nucleotides: TGTGCCTGGAGTGCAACGACAGGGGTTTTAGTCACAGATACGCAGTATTTT. Full variable domain (remainder filled in from reference TRBV30 and TRBJ2-3): SQTIHQWPATLVQPVGSPLSLECTVEGTSNPNLYWYRQAAGRGLQLLFYSVGIGQISSEVPQNLSASRPQDRQFILSSKKLLLSDSGFYLCAWSATTGVLVTDTQYFGPGTRLTVL.

The V gene is TRBV4-2, the J gene TRBJ2-7; TRBD2 agrees at 9 bases. V trimming: 0 bases; J trimming: 0 bases; junction bases outside the gene matches: 0. Germline-derived CDR1 and CDR2 are LGHNA and YNFKEQ. CDR3 length: 15 residues. The CDR3 region is CASSQDSGSSYEQYF. In DNA form, the CDR3 reads TGTGCCAGCAGCCAAGATAGCGGGAGCTCCTACGAGCAGTACTTC.

The V gene is TRBV5-1, the J gene TRBJ2-5, with D possibly TRBD1 on 6 matching bases. CDR1 is SGHRS and CDR2 is YFSETQ in the germline V gene. CDR3 length equals 14 residues. Trimming left V 1 base short and J 5 bases short, with 12 bases between. The CDR3 sequence: CASSLTGWLETQYF. The CDR3, as DNA: TGCGCCAGCAGCTTGACAGGGTGGCTGGAGACCCAGTACTTC.

The chain recombines TRBV7-2 with TRBJ1-4, with TRBD1 as a possible D gene (5 bases). V dropped 1 base and J dropped 8 bases, with 14 bases sitting between them. Per the germline V gene, CDR1 is SGHTA and CDR2 is FQGNSA. There are 15 residues in the CDR3. Here the CDR3 reads CASSLGFRGGEKLFF. CDR3 DNA sequence: TGTGCCAGCAGCTTAGGTTTTAGGGGTGGAGAAAAACTGTTTTTT.

This clone was recorded only once. The chain recombines TRBV28 with TRBJ1-3; D remains ambiguous. V gave up 7 bases and J gave up 1 base, with 8 bases separating them. CDR3 length equals 13 residues. Germline V gene sequence: CDR1 MDHEN, CDR2 SYDVKM. The CDR3 DNA reads as TGTGCCAGCACCGGCGGTTCTGGAAACACCATATATTTT. Amino acids: CASTGGSGNTIYF.

The chain employs TRBV24-1 and TRBJ2-7, with TRBD1 matching 8 bases. The length of the CDR3 is 16 residues. Germline CDR1 and CDR2: KGHDR and SFDVKD. Losses at the gene ends were 1 base for V and 3 bases for J; bases not matched to a gene: 7. CDR3 amino acids: CATSDFSSGGHYEQYF. In DNA, the CDR3 is TGTGCCACCAGTGATTTTTCTTCAGGGGGCCACTACGAGCAGTACTTC.

This clone was observed a few times. The chain joins TRBV7-9 to TRBJ1-2, with TRBD1 identical over 8 bases. Germline trimming cut 8 bases from V and 4 bases from J; bases unmatched to any gene: 9. The CDR3 loop spans 14 amino acids. Per the germline V gene, CDR1 is SEHNR and CDR2 is FQNEAQ (reference sequence). CDR3 nucleotides: TGTGCCAGCTTCGGACAGGGACCCGTCTATGGCTACACCTTC. Protein sequence: CASFGQGPVYGYTF.

The chain uses TRBV5-8 and TRBJ1-6; a possible D gene is TRBD1 (6 bases). V was pared by 3 bases and J by 10 bases, with 20 bases between. Per the germline V gene, CDR1 is SGHTS and CDR2 is YDEGEE. The CDR3 is 16 amino acids. This CDR3 reads CASSSSTRQVGSPLHF. CDR3 coding DNA: TGTGCCAGCAGCTCCTCGACTCGACAGGTGGGATCACCCCTCCACTTT.